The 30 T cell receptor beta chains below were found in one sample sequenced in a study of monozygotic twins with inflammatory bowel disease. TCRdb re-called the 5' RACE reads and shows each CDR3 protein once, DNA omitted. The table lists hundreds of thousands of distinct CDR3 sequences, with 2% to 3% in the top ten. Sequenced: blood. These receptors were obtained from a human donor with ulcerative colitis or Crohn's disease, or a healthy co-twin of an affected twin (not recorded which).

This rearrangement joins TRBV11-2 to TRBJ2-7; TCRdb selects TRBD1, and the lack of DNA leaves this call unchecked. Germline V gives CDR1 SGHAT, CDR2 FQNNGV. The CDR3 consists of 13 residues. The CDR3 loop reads CASTIGGPYEQYF.

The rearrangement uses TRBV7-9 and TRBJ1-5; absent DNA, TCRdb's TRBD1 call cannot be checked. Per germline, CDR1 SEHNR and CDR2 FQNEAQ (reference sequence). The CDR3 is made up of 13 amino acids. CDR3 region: CASSLEDRGPQHF.

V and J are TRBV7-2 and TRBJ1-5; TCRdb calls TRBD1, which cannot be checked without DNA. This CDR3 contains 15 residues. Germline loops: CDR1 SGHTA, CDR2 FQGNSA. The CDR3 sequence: CASSSGTGWTQPQHF.

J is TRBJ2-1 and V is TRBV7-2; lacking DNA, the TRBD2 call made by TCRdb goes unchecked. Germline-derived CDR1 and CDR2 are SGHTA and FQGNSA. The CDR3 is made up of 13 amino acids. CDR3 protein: CASSFGSMNEQFF.

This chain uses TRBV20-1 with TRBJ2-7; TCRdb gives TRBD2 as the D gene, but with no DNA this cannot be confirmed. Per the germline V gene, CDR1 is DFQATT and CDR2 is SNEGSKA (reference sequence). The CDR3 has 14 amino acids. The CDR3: CSARDGTSKYEQYF.

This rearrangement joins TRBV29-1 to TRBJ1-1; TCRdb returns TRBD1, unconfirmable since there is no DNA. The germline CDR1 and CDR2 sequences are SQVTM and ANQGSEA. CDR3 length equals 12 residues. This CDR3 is CSADPGNTEAFF.

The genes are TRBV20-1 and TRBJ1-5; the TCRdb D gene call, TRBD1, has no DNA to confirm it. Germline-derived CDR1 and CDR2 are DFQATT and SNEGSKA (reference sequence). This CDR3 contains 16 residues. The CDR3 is CSAREKGTGRNQPQHF.

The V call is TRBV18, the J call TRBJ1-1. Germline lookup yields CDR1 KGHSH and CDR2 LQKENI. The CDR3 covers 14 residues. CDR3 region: CASSPGSVNTEAFF.

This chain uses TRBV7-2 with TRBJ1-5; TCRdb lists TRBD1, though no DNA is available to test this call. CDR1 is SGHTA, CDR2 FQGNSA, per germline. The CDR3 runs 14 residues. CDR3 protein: CASSTGTYNQPQHF.

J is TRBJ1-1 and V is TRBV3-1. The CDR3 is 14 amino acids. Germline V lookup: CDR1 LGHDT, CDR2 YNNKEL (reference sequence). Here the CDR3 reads CASSPLLGNTEAFF.

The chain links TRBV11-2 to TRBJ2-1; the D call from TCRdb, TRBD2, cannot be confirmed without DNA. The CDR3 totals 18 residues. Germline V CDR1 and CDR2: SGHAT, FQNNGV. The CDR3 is CAGSLDGGWTSDYNEQFF.

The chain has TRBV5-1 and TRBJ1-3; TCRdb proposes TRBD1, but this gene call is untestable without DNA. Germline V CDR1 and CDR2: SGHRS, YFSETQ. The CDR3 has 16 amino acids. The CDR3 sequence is CASSPLENGIGNTIYF.

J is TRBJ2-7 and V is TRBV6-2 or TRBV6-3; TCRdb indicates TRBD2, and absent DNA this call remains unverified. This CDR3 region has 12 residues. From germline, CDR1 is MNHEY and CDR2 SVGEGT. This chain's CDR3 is CASRSLSNEQYF.

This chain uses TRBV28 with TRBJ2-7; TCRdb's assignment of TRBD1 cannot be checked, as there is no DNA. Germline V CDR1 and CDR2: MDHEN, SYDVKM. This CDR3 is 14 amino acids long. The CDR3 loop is CASSLSGASGEQYF.

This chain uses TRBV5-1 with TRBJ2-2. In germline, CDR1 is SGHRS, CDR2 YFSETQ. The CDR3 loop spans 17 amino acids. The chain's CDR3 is CASSLEYMAANTGELFF.

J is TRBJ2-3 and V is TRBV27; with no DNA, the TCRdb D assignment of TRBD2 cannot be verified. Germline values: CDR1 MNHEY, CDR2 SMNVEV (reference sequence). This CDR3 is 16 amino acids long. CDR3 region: CASSSGLAGLVDTQYF.

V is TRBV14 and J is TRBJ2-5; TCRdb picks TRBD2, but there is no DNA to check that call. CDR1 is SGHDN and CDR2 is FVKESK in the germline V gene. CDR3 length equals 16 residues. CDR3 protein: CASSQWRPGLQETQYF. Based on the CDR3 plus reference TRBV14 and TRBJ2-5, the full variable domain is EAGVTQFPSHSVIEKGQTVTLRCDPISGHDNLYWYRRVMGKEIKFLLHFVKESKQDESGMPNNRFLAERTGGTYSTLKVQPAELEDSGVYFCASSQWRPGLQETQYFGPGTRLLVL.

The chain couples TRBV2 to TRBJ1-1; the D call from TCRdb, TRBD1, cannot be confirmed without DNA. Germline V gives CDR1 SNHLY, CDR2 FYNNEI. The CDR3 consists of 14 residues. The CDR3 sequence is CASRENNMNTEAFF.

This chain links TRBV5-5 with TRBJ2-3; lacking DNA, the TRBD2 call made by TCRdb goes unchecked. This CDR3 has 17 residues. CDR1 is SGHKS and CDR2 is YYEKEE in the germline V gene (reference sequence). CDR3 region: CASRRAGTSGYTDTQYF.

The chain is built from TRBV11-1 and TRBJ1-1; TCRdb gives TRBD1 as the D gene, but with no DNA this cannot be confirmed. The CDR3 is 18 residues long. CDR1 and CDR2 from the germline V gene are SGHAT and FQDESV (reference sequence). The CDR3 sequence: CASSRGQGLSTTNTEAFF. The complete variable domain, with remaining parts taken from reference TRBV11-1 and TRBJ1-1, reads EAEVAQSPRYKITEKSQAVAFWCDPISGHATLYWYRQILGQGPELLVQFQDESVVDDSQLPKDRFSAERLKGVDSTLKIQPAELGDSAMYLCASSRGQGLSTTNTEAFFGQGTRLTVV.

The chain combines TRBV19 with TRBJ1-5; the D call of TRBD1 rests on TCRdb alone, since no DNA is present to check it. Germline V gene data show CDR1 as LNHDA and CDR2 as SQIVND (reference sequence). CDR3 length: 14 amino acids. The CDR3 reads CASSPRQANQPQHF.

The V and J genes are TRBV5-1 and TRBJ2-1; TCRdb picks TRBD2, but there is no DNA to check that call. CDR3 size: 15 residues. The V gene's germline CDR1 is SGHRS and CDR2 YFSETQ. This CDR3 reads CASSLKGPSRDEQFF.

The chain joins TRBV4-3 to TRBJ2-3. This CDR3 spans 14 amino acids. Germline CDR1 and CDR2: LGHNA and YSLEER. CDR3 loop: CASSQMTSTDTQYF.

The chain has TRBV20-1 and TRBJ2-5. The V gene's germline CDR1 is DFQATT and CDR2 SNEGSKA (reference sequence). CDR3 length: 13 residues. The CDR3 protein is CSARVVNQETQYF.

CDR3 loop: CASSLGGEPLSLHF. The rearrangement uses TRBV7-2 and TRBJ1-6; TCRdb's D call, TRBD1, is unchecked because there is no DNA. The length of the CDR3 is 14 residues. The germline V gene encodes CDR1 SGHTA and CDR2 FQGNSA.

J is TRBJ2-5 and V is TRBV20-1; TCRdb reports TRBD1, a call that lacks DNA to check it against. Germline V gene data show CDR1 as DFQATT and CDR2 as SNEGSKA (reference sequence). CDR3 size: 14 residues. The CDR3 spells CSVLLGRGIETQYF.

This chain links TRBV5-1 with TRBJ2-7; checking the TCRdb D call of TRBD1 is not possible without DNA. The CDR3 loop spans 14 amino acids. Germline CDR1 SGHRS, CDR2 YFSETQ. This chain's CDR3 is CASSLAGTGHEQYF.

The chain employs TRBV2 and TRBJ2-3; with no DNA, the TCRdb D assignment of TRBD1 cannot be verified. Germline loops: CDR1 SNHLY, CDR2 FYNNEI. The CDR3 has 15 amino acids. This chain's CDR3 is CASSVIQGATDTQYF. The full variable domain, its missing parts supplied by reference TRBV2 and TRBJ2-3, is EPEVTQTPSHQVTQMGQEVILRCVPISNHLYFYWYRQILGQKVEFLVSFYNNEISEKSEIFDDQFSVERPDGSNFTLKIRSTKLEDSAMYFCASSVIQGATDTQYFGPGTRLTVL.

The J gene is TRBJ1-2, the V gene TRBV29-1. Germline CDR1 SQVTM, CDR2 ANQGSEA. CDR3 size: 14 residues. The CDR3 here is CSSSLILGDYGYTF.

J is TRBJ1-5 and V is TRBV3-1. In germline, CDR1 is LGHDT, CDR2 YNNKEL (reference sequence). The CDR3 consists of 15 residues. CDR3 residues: CASSQGLGSNQPQHF.